Following are 10 T cell receptor beta chains from one sample sequenced in a study of beta chain features in type 1 diabetes. Study conclusions and caveats: TCRB CDR3s from Type 1 diabetes patients were moderately but significantly shorter in all four CD4+ subsets.

No antigen has been identified for these receptors. The investigators reverse transcribed all of the isolated RNA, so they sequenced expressed TCRB transcripts. Generated by immunoSEQ multiplex PCR, the TCRdb table keeps only in-frame clones and is missing some. The data hold 200,000 to 300,000 clones, with 20% observed a single time. The sample taken for sequencing was naive CD4+ T cells from blood. The receptors originated from a woman between 35 and 50 years old with type 1 diabetes.

The sample holds a few counts of this clone. Additional DNA sequences in this sample encode the identical CDR3. V gene TRBV29-1 combines with J gene TRBJ1-2; perhaps TRBD1 as D (6 bases). Trimming removed 2 bases from V and 4 bases from J, with 11 bases in between. CDR1 and CDR2 (germline): SQVTM, ANQGSEA. CDR3 size: 13 residues. The CDR3 here is CSVESVRGYGYTF. The CDR3 nucleotides read TGCAGCGTTGAATCCGTCAGGGGCTATGGCTACACCTTC.

This clone has just a few counts. CDR3 protein: CSVAQGIGTEAFF. DNA for the CDR3: TGCAGCGTTGCCCAGGGGATTGGAACTGAAGCTTTCTTT. J is TRBJ1-1 and V is TRBV29-1; the D gene is possibly TRBD1 (6 bases). Looked up from germline, CDR1 is SQVTM and CDR2 is ANQGSEA. V gave up 4 bases and J gave up 5 bases, with 14 bases separating them. This CDR3 is built from 13 residues. The whole variable domain, remainder taken from reference TRBV29-1 and TRBJ1-1, is SAVISQKPSRDICQRGTSLTIQCQVDSQVTMMFWYRQQPGQSLTLIATANQGSEATYESGFVIDKFPISRPNLTFSTLTVSNMSPEDSSIYLCSVAQGIGTEAFFGQGTRLTVV.

This clone was seen a handful of times. The chain links TRBV19 to TRBJ2-1, with TRBD2 as a possible D gene (5 bases). The CDR3 loop spans 13 amino acids. Germline V gene sequence: CDR1 LNHDA, CDR2 SQIVND (reference sequence). The V gene lost 5 bases and the J gene lost 13 bases, with 18 bases spanning the gap. This CDR3 is CASSLPQRSFQFF. DNA for the CDR3: TGTGCCAGTAGTCTTCCCCAGCGGTCTTTTCAGTTCTTC.

V is TRBV7-6 and J is TRBJ2-6; the D gene is possibly TRBD2 (7 bases). V was cut by 4 bases and J by 2 bases, with 24 bases left in between. From germline, CDR1 is SGHVS and CDR2 FNYEAQ. CDR3 length equals 20 residues. The CDR3 protein is CASSYSQWGGNSAGANVLTF. The CDR3 DNA sequence: TGTGCCAGCAGCTACTCCCAGTGGGGGGGCAATTCCGCTGGGGCCAACGTCCTGACTTTC.

The rearrangement links TRBV27 to TRBJ1-5; 7 nucleotides agree with TRBD1. Germline V gene data show CDR1 as MNHEY and CDR2 as SMNVEV (reference sequence). The CDR3 has 18 residues. V shed 5 bases and J 0 bases; nucleotides not matched to a gene: 13. The CDR3 sequence is CASSHLQGQGYSNQPQHF. The CDR3 DNA reads as TGTGCCAGCAGTCACCTACAGGGGCAGGGGTATAGCAATCAGCCCCAGCATTTT.

The gene calls are TRBV7-9 and TRBJ2-5; 7 bases map to TRBD1. V gave up 4 bases and J gave up 7 bases; unmatched junction bases: 15. In germline, CDR1 is SEHNR, CDR2 FQNEAQ (reference sequence). CDR3 length: 16 amino acids. Here the CDR3 reads CASSSWSNRGMGTQYF. CDR3 DNA: TGTGCCAGCAGCTCCTGGTCCAACAGGGGTATGGGGACCCAGTACTTC. Together with reference TRBV7-9 and TRBJ2-5, the CDR3 gives the full variable domain: DTGVSQNPRHKITKRGQNVTFRCDPISEHNRLYWYRQTLGQGPEFLTYFQNEAQLEKSRLLSDRFSAERPKGSFSTLEIQRTEQGDSAMYLCASSSWSNRGMGTQYFGPGTRLLVL.

The V call is TRBV28, the J call TRBJ1-2; the D gene is possibly TRBD1 (6 bases). The CDR3 has 13 amino acids. The V gene lost 3 bases and the J gene lost 4 bases, with 9 bases spanning the gap. Germline V gene sequence: CDR1 MDHEN, CDR2 SYDVKM. CDR3 region: CASSLPGAYGYTF. The CDR3 DNA is TGTGCCAGCAGTTTGCCAGGGGCCTATGGCTACACCTTC.

This clone showed up just a few times. V is TRBV5-1 and J is TRBJ2-1, with D hard to call. Germline CDR1 is SGHRS and CDR2 is YFSETQ. The CDR3 runs 12 residues. Trimming cost V 0 bases and J 8 bases, with 6 bases left between them. CDR3 DNA sequence: TGCGCCAGCAGCTTGGGGGCCGATGAGCAGTTCTTC. Its protein is CASSLGADEQFF.

This clone has only a few counts. The gene calls are TRBV7-3 and TRBJ2-5, with TRBD1 as a possible D gene (6 bases). The CDR3 runs to 13 residues. V lost 6 bases and J 5 bases, leaving 13 bases between the germline ends. Germline assignment: CDR1 SGHTA and CDR2 FQGTGA. Here the CDR3 DNA reads TGTGCCAGCAGTACAGGGTTACGGGAGACCCAGTACTTC. It translates to CASSTGLRETQYF.

The CDR3 coding sequence is TGTGCCAGCAGGCTACAGGGGTCGGGAACCGGGGAGCTGTTTTTT. Translation gives CASRLQGSGTGELFF. J is TRBJ2-2 and V is TRBV28; TRBD1 matches 7 bases. Germline CDR1 reads MDHEN; CDR2 reads SYDVKM. The V segment lost 6 bases and the J segment 5 bases; nucleotides outside the gene matches: 9. CDR3 length: 15 residues.